These T cell receptor beta chains were read from a single sample in a study of response to subunit inactivated influenza vaccine. One entry per CDR3 protein, called by TCRdb with MiXCR from the RT-PCR reads. The sample gives some 500,000 distinct CDR3 sequences, 10% to 15% of which show up once; over 10% is in the top ten. The sample here was PBMCs from blood, taken about 6 weeks after vaccination. These receptor sequences come from a man in his fifties who received an inactivated influenza vaccine. The CDR3 runs from the conserved cysteine through the conserved F or W. D genes are given only for firm matches. Clone size, where shown, is once, few, many, or a class for clones that have expanded.

v_call,clone_size,j_call,d_call,cdr3_nt,cdr3_aa
TRBV9,-,TRBJ2-5,TRBD2,TGTGCCAGCAGCGTCGGGGCCGGGACTACGCAAGAGACCCAGTACTTC,CASSVGAGTTQETQYF
TRBV28,many,TRBJ2-1,TRBD1,TGTGCCAGCAGTTCGAAGTGGGGACAGTTGAGCAATGAGCAGTTCTTC,CASSSKWGQLSNEQFF
TRBV27,-,TRBJ1-5,-,TGTGCCAGCAGCCGTAATGACGGCAATCAGCCCCAGCATTTT,CASSRNDGNQPQHF
TRBV20-1,-,TRBJ2-7,TRBD2,TGCAGTGCTGGAGGAAGTGCCGGGAGGACTTACGAGCAGTACTTC,CSAGGSAGRTYEQYF
TRBV5-6,-,TRBJ2-5,-,TGTGCCAGCAGCCGATATGGGGGGACCCAGTACTTC,CASSRYGGTQYF
TRBV6-1,-,TRBJ2-3,-,TGTGCCAGCAGCCCCGTTGGCGTCAGACGCACAGATACGCAGTATTTT,CASSPVGVRRTDTQYF
TRBV4-3,few,TRBJ2-2,-,TGCGCCAGCAGCCCGAACAGGGAATGGACCGGGGAGCTGTTTTTT,CASSPNREWTGELFF
TRBV28,-,TRBJ2-7,-,TGTGCCAGCAGAAGCGCTCCAGGGTCTGGCTCCTACGAGCAGTACTTC,CASRSAPGSGSYEQYF
TRBV7-2,few,TRBJ2-3,-,TGTGCCAGCAGCTCAGGCCTCCTAATGGGTAATACGCAGTATTTT,CASSSGLLMGNTQYF
TRBV7-8,many,TRBJ2-1,-,TGTGCCAGCAGCTTAGAGGCGGTCGCCTACAATGAGCAGTTCTTC,CASSLEAVAYNEQFF
TRBV28,many,TRBJ1-1,-,TGTGCCAGCAGGACACAGGGGAACACTGAAGCTTTCTTT,CASRTQGNTEAFF
TRBV11-1,few,TRBJ2-7,TRBD1,TGTGCCAGCAGCCTCGGATACGGGACAGGGGACTCCCTAAGGGTCTACGAGCAGTACTTC,CASSLGYGTGDSLRVYEQYF
TRBV6-1,few,TRBJ2-2,-,TGTGCCAGCAGTGTAGTGTGGGACACCGGGGAGCTGTTTTTT,CASSVVWDTGELFF
TRBV5-1,few,TRBJ1-1,-,TGCGCCAGTACCCAGGGGCGGAACACTGAAGCTTTCTTT,CASTQGRNTEAFF
TRBV6-5,-,TRBJ1-5,-,TGTGCCAGCAGTTACTCTAGCAATCAGCCCCAGCATTTT,CASSYSSNQPQHF
TRBV15,-,TRBJ2-5,TRBD2,TGTGCCACCAGCAGGACTAGCGGTCGAGAGACCCAGTACTTC,CATSRTSGRETQYF
TRBV7-9,few,TRBJ2-1,-,TGTGCCAGCAGCCCACTTAGCGTCGTTGAGCAGTTCTTC,CASSPLSVVEQFF
TRBV4-3,few,TRBJ2-5,TRBD2,TGCGCCAGCAGCCGCGATCTTGGACTAGCGGTACAGACCCAGTACTTC,CASSRDLGLAVQTQYF
TRBV19,-,TRBJ2-4,-,TGTGCCAGTAGTACGAAGGGGAACCTAGCCAAAAACATTCAGTACTTC,CASSTKGNLAKNIQYF
TRBV7-2,-,TRBJ2-2,-,TGTGCCAGCATCACTCTCGGATTGTCTGCCGGGGAGCTGTTTTTT,CASITLGLSAGELFF
TRBV10-3,-,TRBJ2-1,TRBD2,TGTGCCATCAGTTATCTAGCGGGAGTCTACAATGAGCAGTTCTTC,CAISYLAGVYNEQFF
TRBV20-1,many,TRBJ1-5,-,TGCAGTGCTGGGGGGAGTGCCCGCAATCAGCCCCAGCATTTT,CSAGGSARNQPQHF
TRBV6-1,few,TRBJ2-3,TRBD2,TGTGCCAGCAGTGGACTAGCGGGAGGAAACACAGATACGCAGTATTTT,CASSGLAGGNTDTQYF
TRBV7-9,many,TRBJ2-1,TRBD2,TGTGCCAGCAGCTTACAGCGGGAGGTTGAGCAGTTCTTC,CASSLQREVEQFF
TRBV3-1,-,TRBJ1-1,-,TGTGCCAGCAGCGCGACAGCGAACACTGAAGCTTTCTTT,CASSATANTEAFF
TRBV6-2/TRBV6-3,-,TRBJ2-5,-,TGTGCCAGCAGTATTGGAGAGACCCAGTACTTC,CASSIGETQYF
TRBV5-6,few,TRBJ1-1,TRBD1,TGTGCCAGCAGCTTCGGGACAGGCAATGAAGCTTTCTTT,CASSFGTGNEAFF
TRBV29-1,few,TRBJ2-2,TRBD1,TGCAGCCAAGGGGTCGACAGGGGGACTTCGAACACCGGGGAGCTGTTTTTT,CSQGVDRGTSNTGELFF
TRBV12-3/TRBV12-4,-,TRBJ2-3,TRBD2,TGTGCCAGCATTCTAGCGGGGACCACAGATACGCAGTATTTT,CASILAGTTDTQYF
TRBV20-1,few,TRBJ2-3,-,TGCAGTGCTAGTTACCACGGCACAGATACGCAGTATTTT,CSASYHGTDTQYF
TRBV6-5,-,TRBJ2-7,-,TGTGCCAGCAGTTACGGATTGGGGGTTTCCTACGAGCAGTACTTC,CASSYGLGVSYEQYF
TRBV3-1,-,TRBJ1-2,-,TGTGCCAGCAGCCAAGGTCGCCGAAGGGCTAACTATGGCTACACCTTC,CASSQGRRRANYGYTF
TRBV29-1,-,TRBJ2-1,-,TGCAGCGGTCGGTTGTCTAGCGACAATGAGCAGTTCTTC,CSGRLSSDNEQFF
TRBV7-9,few,TRBJ1-1,TRBD1,TGTGCCAGCAGCTTACAGGGGGCCTTAACTGAAGCTTTCTTT,CASSLQGALTEAFF
TRBV20-1,few,TRBJ1-5,-,TGCAGTGCTAGACCCAGGGTTCATCAGCCCCAGCATTTT,CSARPRVHQPQHF
TRBV29-1,-,TRBJ2-3,-,TGCAGCGTTGAACGGCAGGGATATCGGGGCACAGATACGCAGTATTTT,CSVERQGYRGTDTQYF
TRBV15,few,TRBJ2-2,-,TGTGCCACCAGCAGCGCCGACAGGAACACCGGGGAGCTGTTTTTT,CATSSADRNTGELFF
TRBV4-2,few,TRBJ2-1,TRBD2,TGTGCCAGCAGCCGATCCGGGACTAGAGGGTCCAATGAGCAGTTCTTC,CASSRSGTRGSNEQFF
TRBV5-1,few,TRBJ2-3,-,TGCGCCAGCAGCTGGAGGTACGGGAGCACAGATACGCAGTATTTT,CASSWRYGSTDTQYF
TRBV7-2,-,TRBJ2-1,-,TGTGCCAGCAGCCCCCCGGCGGGGATCACCTACAATGAGCAGTTCTTC,CASSPPAGITYNEQFF
TRBV5-1,many,TRBJ2-1,TRBD2,TGCGCCAGCAGCTTGACCTTGGCGACTAGCGGGAGCAATGAGCAGTTCTTC,CASSLTLATSGSNEQFF
TRBV4-3,few,TRBJ1-6,-,TGCGCCAGCAGCCAAGATCCCCCGGACAGCCTCTATAATTCACCCCTCCACTTT,CASSQDPPDSLYNSPLHF
TRBV24-1,-,TRBJ2-2,TRBD2,TGTGCCACCAGTGATAGGACTAGCTCCTACCCCGGGACCGGGGAGCTGTTTTTT,CATSDRTSSYPGTGELFF
TRBV10-1,-,TRBJ2-7,-,TGCGCCAGCAGTGATTGGGCAGGTGACGAGCAGTACTTC,CASSDWAGDEQYF
TRBV20-1,many,TRBJ2-5,TRBD2,TGCAGTGCTAGTTCTAGCGGGAGGGCCCAAGAGACCCAGTACTTC,CSASSSGRAQETQYF
TRBV28,-,TRBJ1-1,-,TGTGCCAGCAGTTTATGGAACTTAGGTGGGGGCGCCACTGAAGCTTTCTTT,CASSLWNLGGGATEAFF
TRBV12-3/TRBV12-4,many,TRBJ2-1,TRBD1,TGTGCCAGCAGTCCGACAGGGGCGAGGCAGTTCTTC,CASSPTGARQFF
TRBV20-1,few,TRBJ2-5,-,TGCAGTGCTAGACGACCTGGACGCACCCAAGAGACCCAGTACTTC,CSARRPGRTQETQYF